A selection of T cell receptor beta chains follows, all from one sample in a study of CD8 T cells in ankylosing spondylitis. TCRdb recomputed calls from the 5' RACE reads with MiXCR, one row per CDR3 protein. The sample has almost 400,000 distinct CDR3 sequences, about a fifth seen once. What was sequenced was blood, either unsorted or a sorted T cell fraction (not recorded which). The origin of the receptors is a male donor with ankylosing spondylitis. Both conserved end residues are part of each CDR3. A D gene is named only where the DNA matches it firmly. The size field is filled for only some rows; it gives once, few, many or a size class.

d_call,j_call,v_call,clone_size,cdr3_aa,cdr3_nt
.,TRBJ1-2,TRBV3-1,.,CASSQGGRGYTF,TGTGCCAGCAGCCAAGGGGGGCGAGGCTACACCTTC
.,TRBJ1-5,TRBV12-3/TRBV12-4,.,CASSSRSGVNQPQHF,TGTGCCAGCAGTTCAAGGAGCGGAGTCAATCAGCCCCAGCATTTT
.,TRBJ1-5,TRBV20-1,.,CSAGPGRVNQPQHF,TGCAGTGCAGGACCGGGACGGGTCAATCAGCCCCAGCATTTT
.,TRBJ2-3,TRBV5-1,.,CASSLWGMSDTQYF,TGCGCCAGCAGCTTGTGGGGGATGTCAGATACGCAGTATTTT
TRBD1,TRBJ2-1,TRBV28,.,CASSLWGGQGGNNEQFF,TGTGCCAGCAGTTTATGGGGCGGACAGGGGGGAAATAATGAGCAGTTCTTC
.,TRBJ2-1,TRBV6-1,few,CASSTLVSGTPYNEQFF,TGTGCCAGCAGCACCCTGGTCAGTGGGACCCCCTACAATGAGCAGTTCTTC
TRBD2,TRBJ2-3,TRBV5-4,once,CASRYRTSGTDTQYF,TGTGCCAGCCGCTACAGGACTAGCGGCACAGATACGCAGTATTTT
.,TRBJ2-3,TRBV7-3,few,CASSLFGGLEDTQYF,TGTGCCAGCAGCTTATTTGGGGGTTTAGAAGATACGCAGTATTTT
.,TRBJ1-4,TRBV18,.,CASSPLQGENLFF,TGTGCCAGCTCACCTTTACAGGGAGAAAATCTGTTTTTT
.,TRBJ2-3,TRBV7-9,many,CASSFVSTDTQYF,TGTGCCAGCAGCTTCGTCTCTACAGATACGCAGTATTTT
.,TRBJ2-1,TRBV2,.,CASSDTRGMNEQFF,TGTGCCAGCAGTGACACAAGGGGTATGAATGAGCAGTTCTTC
.,TRBJ2-2,TRBV12-3/TRBV12-4,few,CASREGNTGELFF,TGTGCCAGCAGGGAAGGGAACACCGGGGAGCTGTTTTTT
.,TRBJ2-1,TRBV21-1,few,CASPRPFGVNEQFF,TGTGCCAGCCCACGGCCTTTCGGGGTCAATGAGCAGTTCTTC
TRBD1,TRBJ2-5,TRBV3-1,.,CASSRQGPRETQYF,TGTGCCAGCAGCAGACAGGGGCCGAGGGAGACCCAGTACTTC
.,TRBJ2-2,TRBV6-2/TRBV6-3,.,CASSYVGGSNTGELFF,TGTGCCAGCAGTTACGTGGGCGGATCGAACACCGGGGAGCTGTTTTTT
TRBD1,TRBJ1-5,TRBV5-1,.,CASSRGTGGAGQPQHF,TGCGCCAGCAGCAGAGGGACAGGGGGCGCGGGTCAGCCCCAGCATTTT
.,TRBJ2-5,TRBV5-6,.,CASSNKGRVLVETQYF,TGTGCCAGCAGCAACAAAGGCCGGGTCCTCGTGGAGACCCAGTACTTC
.,TRBJ2-5,TRBV3-1,.,CASSQAKGTAVRTQYF,TGTGCCAGCAGCCAAGCCAAGGGGACCGCAGTTAGGACCCAGTACTTC
.,TRBJ1-3,TRBV4-1,.,CASSQDPSGAFRNTIYF,TGCGCCAGCAGCCAAGACCCCTCGGGGGCCTTCCGAAACACCATATATTTT
.,TRBJ2-7,TRBV7-9,.,CASSSGSAYEQYF,TGTGCCAGCAGCTCAGGGTCCGCCTACGAGCAGTACTTC
.,TRBJ1-2,TRBV7-3,few,CASSLQGTYGYTF,TGTGCCAGCAGCTTACAGGGAACGTATGGCTACACCTTC
.,TRBJ2-3,TRBV20-1,.,CSAEGGRTDTQYF,TGCAGTGCGGAGGGGGGCCGCACAGATACGCAGTATTTT
TRBD2,TRBJ2-2,TRBV30,few,CASESSGRGTGELFF,TGTGCCAGCGAATCTAGCGGGAGAGGGACCGGGGAGCTGTTTTTT
.,TRBJ2-2,TRBV2,few,CASSRDVGNTGELFF,TGTGCCAGCAGTCGGGACGTAGGGAACACCGGGGAGCTGTTTTTT
TRBD2,TRBJ2-7,TRBV29-1,few,CSVDGLAGVYEQYF,TGCAGCGTCGACGGACTAGCGGGAGTTTACGAGCAGTACTTC
.,TRBJ2-3,TRBV28,few,CASSTLSGTDTQYF,TGTGCCAGCAGTACCCTTTCGGGTACAGATACGCAGTATTTT
.,TRBJ2-3,TRBV11-3,few,CASSPGSRTDTQYF,TGTGCCAGCAGCCCCGGGAGCCGTACAGATACGCAGTATTTT
.,TRBJ2-1,TRBV7-6,.,CASSLTGAHNEQFF,TGTGCCAGCAGCTTAACGGGAGCCCACAATGAGCAGTTCTTC
TRBD2,TRBJ2-7,TRBV5-1,few,CASSFSGTVTYEQYF,TGCGCCAGCAGCTTTAGCGGGACCGTCACCTACGAGCAGTACTTC
TRBD2,TRBJ2-1,TRBV2,few,CASGSGGSENEQFF,TGTGCCAGCGGGAGCGGGGGGTCGGAAAATGAGCAGTTCTTC
.,TRBJ1-5,TRBV7-4,.,CASRLHRVGNQPQHF,TGTGCCAGCAGACTCCACAGGGTGGGCAATCAGCCCCAGCATTTT
.,TRBJ2-7,TRBV28,.,CATTALPPGQYF,TGTGCCACTACGGCGCTCCCCCCCGGGCAGTACTTC
.,TRBJ1-1,TRBV18,few,CASSPPTGNTEAFF,TGTGCCAGCTCACCACCGACAGGTAACACTGAAGCTTTCTTT
.,TRBJ2-2,TRBV2,.,CASSATSPESTGELFF,TGTGCCAGCAGCGCAACTAGCCCGGAGAGTACCGGGGAGCTGTTTTTT
TRBD1,TRBJ1-2,TRBV12-3/TRBV12-4,.,CASSPLTGGGGYTF,TGTGCCAGCAGTCCGCTTACAGGGGGAGGTGGCTACACCTTC
.,TRBJ1-5,TRBV15,.,CATSRDWQPQHF,TGTGCCACCAGCAGAGATTGGCAGCCCCAGCATTTT
.,TRBJ2-1,TRBV6-5,few,CASSYSFNARGNEQFF,TGTGCCAGCAGTTACTCCTTCAATGCAAGGGGCAATGAGCAGTTCTTC
TRBD1,TRBJ1-5,TRBV24-1,many,CATSDSLGTGNNQPQHF,TGTGCCACCAGTGATTCCCTGGGGACAGGGAACAATCAGCCCCAGCATTTT
.,TRBJ2-7,TRBV5-1,few,CASSSPPGHDLYYEQYF,TGCGCCAGCAGCTCCCCGCCAGGGCACGATTTATACTACGAGCAGTACTTC
TRBD2,TRBJ2-2,TRBV27,.,CASRSTSGRIGELFF,TGTGCCAGCAGATCGACTAGCGGGAGAATCGGGGAGCTGTTTTTT
.,TRBJ2-3,TRBV4-2,.,CASSEGTNTDTQYF,TGTGCCAGCAGCGAGGGGACCAACACAGATACGCAGTATTTT
.,TRBJ2-3,TRBV18,many,CASSPNRDTQYF,TGTGCCAGCTCACCGAACAGGGATACGCAGTATTTT
.,TRBJ2-7,TRBV20-1,few,CSARPRTSSYEQYF,TGCAGTGCTAGACCTCGGACCTCCTCCTACGAGCAGTACTTC
.,TRBJ2-1,TRBV28,few,CASSSGGGGPSYNEQFF,TGTGCCAGCAGCTCCGGAGGGGGAGGGCCCTCCTACAATGAGCAGTTCTTC
.,TRBJ2-2,TRBV7-2,.,CASSLAHRFSENTGELFF,TGTGCCAGCAGCTTAGCCCATCGATTTAGCGAGAACACCGGGGAGCTGTTTTTT
.,TRBJ2-7,TRBV7-2,.,CASKNSYEQYF,TGTGCCAGCAAAAATTCCTACGAGCAGTACTTC
TRBD1,TRBJ2-7,TRBV27,few,CASRKPGTAYEQYF,TGTGCCAGCAGGAAACCGGGGACAGCCTACGAGCAGTACTTC
.,TRBJ1-2,TRBV9,few,CASSVDEATSYGYTF,TGTGCCAGCAGCGTAGACGAGGCGACGAGCTATGGCTACACCTTC
TRBD1,TRBJ2-1,TRBV5-1,few,CASSLGPGQGFYEQFF,TGCGCCAGCAGTCTGGGACCGGGACAGGGTTTCTATGAGCAGTTCTTC
TRBD1,TRBJ1-3,TRBV12-3/TRBV12-4,.,CASSSWTGVGNTIYF,TGTGCCAGCAGTTCCTGGACAGGGGTTGGAAACACCATATATTTT
TRBD1,TRBJ2-2,TRBV29-1,few,CSVQDRVDTGELFF,TGCAGCGTTCAGGACAGGGTGGACACCGGGGAGCTGTTTTTT
TRBD1,TRBJ2-1,TRBV6-1,few,CASRTGTGYNEQFF,TGTGCCAGCAGGACCGGGACAGGGTACAATGAGCAGTTCTTC
.,TRBJ2-1,TRBV10-1,many,CASSESQGPNEQFF,TGCGCCAGCAGTGAGTCGCAGGGACCCAATGAGCAGTTCTTC
TRBD1,TRBJ1-1,TRBV9,few,CASSVGTGDSGEVFF,TGTGCCAGCAGCGTTGGTACAGGGGATAGCGGTGAAGTTTTCTTT
TRBD2,TRBJ2-1,TRBV11-2,few,CASSLVGSGSFSYNEQFF,TGTGCCAGCAGCTTAGTGGGTAGCGGGAGCTTCTCCTACAATGAGCAGTTCTTC
.,TRBJ2-2,TRBV3-1,many,CASRNVKDRITGELFF,TGTGCCAGCAGGAACGTTAAAGACAGGATCACCGGGGAGCTGTTTTTT
.,TRBJ2-1,TRBV7-8,.,CASRSWRTRGYEQFF,TGTGCCAGCCGATCCTGGCGAACCAGAGGTTATGAGCAGTTCTTC
TRBD1,TRBJ2-3,TRBV28,.,CASSPGQAYTDTQYF,TGTGCCAGCAGCCCCGGACAGGCTTACACAGATACGCAGTATTTT
.,TRBJ2-2,TRBV5-1,once,CASSRREAGELFF,TGCGCCAGCAGCCGCAGGGAGGCCGGGGAGCTGTTTTTT
.,TRBJ1-5,TRBV28,.,CASSPQYSNQHQHF,TGTGCCAGCAGCCCACAGTATAGCAATCAGCACCAGCATTTT